This paragraph reports one T cell receptor (beta chain). Its antigen specificity is not known. At one end the junction does not follow the germline gene, possibly because of a read error. The sample comes from a study of blood T cell repertoires in COVID-19 (dated by TCRdb to 2020 to 2022). Broadly, across the study: The collaborator samples originated in the United States, Italy and Spain and spanned the acute and convalescent phases of COVID-19. The material from the prospective study consisted of cDNA or gDNA derived from T cells, B-cell-depleted T cells, or PBMCs. Deeply sampled blood TCRbeta repertoires from subjects exposed to, actively infected with, or recovered from COVID-19 were included in the dataset. The repertoires were released in a freely available public database intended as a resource for research on the immune response to SARS-CoV-2. Samples came from the ongoing ImmuneRACE study (first 160 participants) plus 1,254 subjects from 6 global collaborators. Nearly every sample came with metadata listing a de-identified subject ID, COVID-19 status, age in years and sex. Where HLA class I and class II types were available, the types were taken from metadata supplied by the sample provider, not from assay-based typing. Summary of the overall study and its limitations: The quantity of clinical and demographic metadata differed by source and by participant and was supplied without curation.

The collaborating institutions used their own protocols to collect whole blood in K2EDTA tubes. For TCRbeta analysis, collaborators shipped samples in one of three forms: frozen whole blood, isolated PBMCs, or DNA extracted from either of those sample types. From the cysteine up to the phenylalanine, the CDR3 has a length of 15 residues. CDR3 DNA only is kept here, 45 bases in frame from base 1. From a lookup of the germline V gene (reference sequence), CDR1 and CDR2 are SSHAT and FNYEAQ. TCRbeta CDR3 regions were amplified from genomic DNA by means of the immunoSEQ Assay, a bias-controlled multiplex PCR. As for how the authors treated the data: Nucleated cell counts per sample were estimated from amplification of reference gene primers within the assay. To quantify the absolute abundance of each unique TCRbeta CDR3 rearrangement, sequence reads were collapsed and filtered. For each sample, productive Simpson clonality was calculated as the square root of Simpson's diversity index across productive rearrangements. Not all clones reach the TCRdb copy of this immuneACCESS table, which keeps in-frame sequences only. Checked studies attribute under half of the gap to unresolved V genes and leave the rest unexplained. The V and J calls and clone size were taken over from that table, and D and trimming were inferred from the DNA. Within this sample are some 270,000 clones, with approximately 85% of them counted one time only. In total, the top ten clones hold 11% of the sample.

The sample taken for sequencing was peripheral blood. The chain is encoded by TRBV7-7 joined to TRBJ2-1, and perhaps TRBD1 as D gene, on 6 matching bases. This TCR was recovered from a woman in her 70s with acute or convalescent COVID-19. CDR3 region: CASSLNRAGDNEQFF. The sequence in DNA is TGTGCTAGCAGCTTAAACAGGGCAGGAGACAATGAGCAGTTCTTC.